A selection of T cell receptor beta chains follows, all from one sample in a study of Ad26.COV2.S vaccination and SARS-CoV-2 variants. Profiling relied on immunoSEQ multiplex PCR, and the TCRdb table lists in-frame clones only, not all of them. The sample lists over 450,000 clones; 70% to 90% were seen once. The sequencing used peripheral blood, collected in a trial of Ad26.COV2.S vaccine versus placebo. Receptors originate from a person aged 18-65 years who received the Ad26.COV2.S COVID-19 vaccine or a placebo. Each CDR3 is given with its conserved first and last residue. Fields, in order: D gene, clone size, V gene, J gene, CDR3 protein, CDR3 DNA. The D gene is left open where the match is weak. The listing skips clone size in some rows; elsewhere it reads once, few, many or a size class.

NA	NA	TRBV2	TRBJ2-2	CASSARDLTGELFF	TGTGCCAGCAGCGCCCGGGATTTAACCGGGGAGCTGTTTTTT
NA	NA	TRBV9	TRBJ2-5	CASSVGGSQETQYF	TGTGCCAGCAGCGTAGGTGGCTCGCAAGAGACCCAGTACTTC
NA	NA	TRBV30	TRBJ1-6	CAGAGSYNSPLHF	TGTGCTGGGGCCGGCTCCTATAATTCACCCCTCCACTTT
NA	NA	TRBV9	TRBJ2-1	CASSGTGSPNEQFF	TGTGCCAGCAGCGGAACCGGGAGTCCCAATGAGCAGTTCTTC
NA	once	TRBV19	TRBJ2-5	CASSRGGKETQYF	TGTGCCAGTAGTCGAGGCGGAAAAGAGACCCAGTACTTC
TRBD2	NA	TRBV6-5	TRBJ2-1	CASGRAGSGGNEQFF	TGTGCCAGCGGAAGAGCGGGCTCGGGAGGGAATGAGCAGTTCTTC
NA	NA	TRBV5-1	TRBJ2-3	CASSLDGRQSDTDTQYF	TGCGCCAGCAGCTTGGACGGCAGACAGAGTGACACAGATACGCAGTATTTT
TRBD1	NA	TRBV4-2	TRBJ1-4	CASSPDRERFEKLFF	TGTGCCAGCAGCCCCGACAGGGAGAGGTTTGAAAAACTGTTTTTT
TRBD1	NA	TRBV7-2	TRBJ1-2	CASSLVGGQGANYGYTF	TGTGCCAGCAGCTTAGTAGGGGGACAGGGGGCTAACTATGGCTACACCTTC
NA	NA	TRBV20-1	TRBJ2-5	CSAQSETQYF	TGCAGTGCCCAGTCGGAGACCCAGTACTTC
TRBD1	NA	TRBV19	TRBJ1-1	CASSIIRQGAEAFF	TGTGCCAGTAGTATAATTCGGCAGGGGGCTGAAGCTTTCTTT
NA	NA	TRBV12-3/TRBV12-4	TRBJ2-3	CASSARAAQYF	TGTGCCAGCAGTGCTAGGGCTGCGCAGTATTTT
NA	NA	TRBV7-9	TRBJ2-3	CASSLGPYTDTQYF	TGTGCCAGCAGCCTAGGGCCCTACACAGATACGCAGTATTTT
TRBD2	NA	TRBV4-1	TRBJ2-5	CASSQGTSGRASQETQYF	TGCGCCAGCAGCCAAGGGACTAGCGGGAGGGCCTCCCAAGAGACCCAGTACTTC
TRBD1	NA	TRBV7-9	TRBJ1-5	CASSLGTGLNQPQHF	TGTGCCAGCAGCTTAGGGACAGGGCTCAATCAGCCCCAGCATTTT
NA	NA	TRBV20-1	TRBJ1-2	CSASQGIGYGYTF	TGCAGTGCTAGTCAGGGGATCGGCTATGGCTACACCTTC
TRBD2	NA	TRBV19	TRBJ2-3	CASSRLARDTQYF	TGTGCCAGTAGTCGACTAGCGAGAGATACGCAGTATTTT
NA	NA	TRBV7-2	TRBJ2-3	CASSPELRVGDTDTQYF	TGTGCCAGCAGCCCCGAGCTTAGGGTGGGGGACACAGATACGCAGTATTTT
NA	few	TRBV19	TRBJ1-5	CASSIGAPQRNQPQHF	TGTGCCAGTAGTATAGGAGCACCCCAACGCAATCAGCCCCAGCATTTT
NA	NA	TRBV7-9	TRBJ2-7	CASSPWAPGLSYEQYF	TGTGCCAGCAGTCCGTGGGCTCCGGGACTCTCCTACGAGCAGTACTTC
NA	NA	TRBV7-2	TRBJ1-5	CASSFLGGYQPQHF	TGTGCCAGCAGCTTTTTGGGGGGCTATCAGCCCCAGCATTTT
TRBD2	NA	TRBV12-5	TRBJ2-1	CASASGVSYNEQFF	TGTGCTAGTGCCAGCGGGGTCTCCTACAATGAGCAGTTCTTC
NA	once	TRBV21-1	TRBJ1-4	CASSTGQATNEKLFF	TGTGCCAGCAGCACAGGACAGGCAACTAATGAAAAACTGTTTTTT
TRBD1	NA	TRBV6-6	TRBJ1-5	CASSNWDRNNQPQHF	TGTGCCAGCAGTAACTGGGACAGGAACAATCAGCCCCAGCATTTT
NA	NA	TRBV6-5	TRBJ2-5	CASSPTTTGSQYF	TGTGCCAGCAGTCCGACTACCACCGGCTCTCAGTACTTC
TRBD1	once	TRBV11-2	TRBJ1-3	CASSLGGQGVPGNTIYF	TGTGCCAGCAGCTTAGGGGGACAGGGGGTTCCTGGAAACACCATATATTTT
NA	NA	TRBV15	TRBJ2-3	CATSRDRPLTDTQYF	TGTGCCACCAGCAGAGATCGTCCGCTCACAGATACGCAGTATTTT